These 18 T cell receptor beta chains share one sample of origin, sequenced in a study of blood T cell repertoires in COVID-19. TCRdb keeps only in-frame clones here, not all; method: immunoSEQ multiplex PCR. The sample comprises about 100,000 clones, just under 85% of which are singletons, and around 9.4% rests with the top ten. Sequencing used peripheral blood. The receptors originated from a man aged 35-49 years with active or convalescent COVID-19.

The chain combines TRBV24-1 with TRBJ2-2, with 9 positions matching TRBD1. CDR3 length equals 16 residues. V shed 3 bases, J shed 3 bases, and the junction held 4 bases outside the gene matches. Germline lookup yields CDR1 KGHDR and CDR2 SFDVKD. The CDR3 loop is CATSDPGQGDTGELFF. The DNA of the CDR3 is TGTGCCACCAGTGATCCGGGACAGGGTGACACCGGGGAGCTGTTTTTT.

CDR3 sequence (DNA): TGCGCCAGCAGCCAAGACTACGGGGGGCAGGGAGGAAACACCATATATTTT. The encoded protein is CASSQDYGGQGGNTIYF. V and J are TRBV4-3 and TRBJ1-3, with a tentative D call TRBD1 (6 bases). Trimming took off 0 bases at V and 4 bases at J, with 16 bases between the two ends. This CDR3 comprises 17 residues. Germline V CDR1 and CDR2: LGHNA, YSLEER.

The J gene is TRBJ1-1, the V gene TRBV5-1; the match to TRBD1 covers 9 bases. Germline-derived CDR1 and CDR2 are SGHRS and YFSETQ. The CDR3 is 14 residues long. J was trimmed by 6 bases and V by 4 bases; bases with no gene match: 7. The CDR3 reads CASSRTGDNPEAFF. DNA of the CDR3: TGCGCCAGCAGCAGGACAGGGGATAATCCTGAAGCTTTCTTT.

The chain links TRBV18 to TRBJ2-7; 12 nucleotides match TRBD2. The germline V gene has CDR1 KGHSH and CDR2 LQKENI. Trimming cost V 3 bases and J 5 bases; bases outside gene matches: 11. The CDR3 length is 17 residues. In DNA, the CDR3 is TGTGCCAGCTCACCTAGGCCTAGCGGGGGGGCCCTCCACGAGCAGTACTTC. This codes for CASSPRPSGGALHEQYF. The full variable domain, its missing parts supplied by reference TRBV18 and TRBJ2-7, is NAGVMQNPRHLVRRRGQEARLRCSPMKGHSHVYWYRQLPEEGLKFMVYLQKENIIDESGMPKERFSAEFPKEGPSILRIQQVVRGDSAAYFCASSPRPSGGALHEQYFGPGTRLTVT.

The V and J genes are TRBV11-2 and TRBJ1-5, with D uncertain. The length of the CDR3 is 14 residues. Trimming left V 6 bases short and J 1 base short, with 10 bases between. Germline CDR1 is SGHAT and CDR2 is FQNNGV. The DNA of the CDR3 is TGTGCCAGCAGTTTCGGGAACAGCAATCAGCCCCAGCATTTT. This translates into CASSFGNSNQPQHF.

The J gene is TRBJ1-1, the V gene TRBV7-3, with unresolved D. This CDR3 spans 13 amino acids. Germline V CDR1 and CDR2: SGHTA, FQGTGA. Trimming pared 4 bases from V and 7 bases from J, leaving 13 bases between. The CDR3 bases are TGTGCCAGCAGCTCCGGCAGGTTGGTTGAAGCTTTCTTT. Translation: CASSSGRLVEAFF.

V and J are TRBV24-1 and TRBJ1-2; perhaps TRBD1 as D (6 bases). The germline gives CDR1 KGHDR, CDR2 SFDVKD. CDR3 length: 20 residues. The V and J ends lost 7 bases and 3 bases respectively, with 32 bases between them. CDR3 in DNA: TGTGCCACCAGCGCCGTGTCGATACATGGACAGCTCAAAAACCACTATGGCTACACCTTC. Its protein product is CATSAVSIHGQLKNHYGYTF.

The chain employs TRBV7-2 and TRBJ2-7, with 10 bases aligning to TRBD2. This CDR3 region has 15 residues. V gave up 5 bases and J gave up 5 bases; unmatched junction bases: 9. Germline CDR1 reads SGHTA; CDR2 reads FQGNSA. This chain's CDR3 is CASSRAGLATHEQYF. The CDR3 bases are TGTGCCAGCAGCCGGGCGGGACTAGCGACCCACGAGCAGTACTTC.

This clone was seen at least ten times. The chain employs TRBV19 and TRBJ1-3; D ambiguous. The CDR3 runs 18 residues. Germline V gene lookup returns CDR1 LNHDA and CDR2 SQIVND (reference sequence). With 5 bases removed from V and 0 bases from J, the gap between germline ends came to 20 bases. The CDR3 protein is CASSLSPRGGSSGNTIYF. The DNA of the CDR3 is TGTGCCAGTAGTCTTAGCCCCCGGGGAGGAAGCTCTGGAAACACCATATATTTT.

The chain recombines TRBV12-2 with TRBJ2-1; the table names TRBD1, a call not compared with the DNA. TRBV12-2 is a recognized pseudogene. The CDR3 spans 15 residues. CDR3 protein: CASPPPRVSYNEQFF. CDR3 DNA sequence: TGTGCAAGCCCTCCCCCCAGGGTCTCCTACAATGAGCAGTTCTTC.

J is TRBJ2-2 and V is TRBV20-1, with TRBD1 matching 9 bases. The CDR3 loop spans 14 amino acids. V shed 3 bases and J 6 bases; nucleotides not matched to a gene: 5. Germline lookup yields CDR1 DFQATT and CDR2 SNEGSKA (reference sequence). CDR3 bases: TGCAGTGCTAGTTGGACAGGGGTCCCCGGGGAGCTGTTTTTT. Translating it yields CSASWTGVPGELFF.

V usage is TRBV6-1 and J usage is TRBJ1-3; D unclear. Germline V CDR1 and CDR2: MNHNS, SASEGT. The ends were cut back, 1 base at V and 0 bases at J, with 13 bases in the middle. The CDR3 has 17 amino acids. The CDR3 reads CASSEVASPSSGNTIYF. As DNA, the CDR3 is TGTGCCAGCAGTGAAGTCGCCAGTCCCTCCTCTGGAAACACCATATATTTT.

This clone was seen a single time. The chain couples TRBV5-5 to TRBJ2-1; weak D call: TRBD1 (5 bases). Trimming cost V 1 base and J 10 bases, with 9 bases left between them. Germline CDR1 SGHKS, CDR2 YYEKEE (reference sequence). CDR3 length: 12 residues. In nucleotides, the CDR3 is TGTGCCAGCAGCTTGTTTGGGGCAGAGCAGTTCTTC. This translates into CASSLFGAEQFF.

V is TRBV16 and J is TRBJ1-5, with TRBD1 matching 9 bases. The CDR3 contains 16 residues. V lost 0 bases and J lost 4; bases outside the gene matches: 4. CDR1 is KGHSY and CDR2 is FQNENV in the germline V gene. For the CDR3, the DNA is TGTGCCAGCAGCCAATCGTTGGGACAGGGAAATCAGCCCCAGCATTTT. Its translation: CASSQSLGQGNQPQHF.

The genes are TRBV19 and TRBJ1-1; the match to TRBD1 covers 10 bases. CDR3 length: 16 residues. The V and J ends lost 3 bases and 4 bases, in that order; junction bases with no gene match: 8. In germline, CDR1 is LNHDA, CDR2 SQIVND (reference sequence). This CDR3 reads CASSMRQGAIGTEAFF. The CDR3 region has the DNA TGTGCCAGTAGTATGCGACAGGGGGCGATCGGCACTGAAGCTTTCTTT.

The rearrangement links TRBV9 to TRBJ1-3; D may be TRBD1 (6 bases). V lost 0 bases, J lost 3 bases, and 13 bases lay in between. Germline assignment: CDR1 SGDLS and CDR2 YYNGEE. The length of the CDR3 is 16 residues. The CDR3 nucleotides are TGTGCCAGCAGCGTAGGAGGGGGGGGAGTTGGAAACACCATATATTTT. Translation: CASSVGGGGVGNTIYF.

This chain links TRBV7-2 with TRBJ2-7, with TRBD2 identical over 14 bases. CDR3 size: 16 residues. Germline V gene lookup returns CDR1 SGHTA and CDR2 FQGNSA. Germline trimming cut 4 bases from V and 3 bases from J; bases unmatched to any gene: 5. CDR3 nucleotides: TGTGCCAGCAGCTGGTCCGGGACTAGCGGGGGCTACGAGCAGTACTTC. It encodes CASSWSGTSGGYEQYF.

The CDR3 spells CAWATGGNQPQHF. In DNA, the CDR3 is TGTGCCTGGGCGACAGGGGGAAATCAGCCCCAGCATTTT. The V and J genes are TRBV30 and TRBJ1-5; TRBD1 matches 9 bases. The CDR3 covers 13 residues. From germline, CDR1 is GTSNPN and CDR2 SVGIG (reference sequence). Trimming removed 5 bases from V and 4 bases from J; junction bases left unmatched: 3.